This T cell receptor (beta chain) was sequenced for a study of cytomegalovirus exposure and HLA in healthy donors (TCRdb year 2017). The study in broad terms: An earlier analysis of approximately 600 of the donors reported 250 to 350 Gb of sequence data and around 110 million unique TCR beta sequences from 150 million to 200 million T cells. The study aimed to test whether cataloging public T cell receptors could reveal signatures of past pathogen exposure. To predict cytomegalovirus infection status, the study brought together high-throughput TCR immunosequencing, statistical association of individual TCRs with disease status, and machine learning. An early release that covered fewer than 750 HLA-typed donors contained about 300 gigabases of sequencing data and 65 million to 100 million unique TCR sequences. Roughly five DR-DQ haplotypes were treated as single units for association and clustering because of strong linkage in the cohort. Every repertoire in the discovery cohort had been generated on one and the same sequencing platform. The number of typed donors differed by locus: roughly 629-640 for A, B, C, DRB1 and DQB1; about 520 for DQA1; approximately 600 for DPA1; and around 470 for DPB1. In addition to the first cohort of roughly 670 subjects, a separate validation cohort of over 90 different subjects was used. Among some 400 genotyped donors of the cohort, an average of roughly 230,000 unique TCR beta nucleotide sequences was sequenced per donor, of which about 19% were non-productive. To decide whether each TCR beta V gene segment behaved as functional or pseudogenic, an earlier analysis of 587 of the donors relied on high-throughput TCR beta sequencing. To study patterns of TCR occurrence, a later analysis re-analyzed previously published TCR beta repertoires from 600 to 750 donors and added high-resolution HLA genotyping. Donor age, sex, ethnicity and CMV serostatus were compiled alongside the repertoire data. Of the 300 to 450 genotyped donors, 65% to 90% fell in the genetic ancestry cluster associated with self-reported Caucasian donors. Class I and class II HLA loci were covered by the typing at four-digit resolution. Rather than drawing on any new phenotypic data, the later analysis identified candidate immune exposures from TCR beta sequences and the way those sequences occurred across donors. Genome-wide SNP genotypes for about 55% of the roughly 670 donors were used in a later genetic analysis, which treated that subset as a discovery cohort. Using immunosequencing, the study profiled T cell repertoires from fewer than 850 subjects and related those repertoires to cytomegalovirus serostatus. Here is what the overall study found, with its caveats: For the cohort, immune exposure information was limited to CMV serostatus. In a later analysis, several top co-occurrence clusters were reported to appear linked to parvovirus B19, influenza, CMV and Epstein-Barr virus. In a later analysis, the rate of TCR association differed among HLA loci, with DRB1 alleles having the most associated TCRs and HLA-C alleles having the fewest. Broadly in line with IMGT annotations, most TCR beta V segments showed up in productive rearrangements about 87% or about 30% of the time in an earlier analysis of under 700 of the donors. A later analysis found that most CMV-associated TCR beta chains appeared HLA-restricted, with HLA associations seemingly driven largely by CMV exposure. Compared with the roughly 710-donor mean, donors in an Asian-associated ancestry cluster had fewer N-insertions in productive TCRs, according to a later genetic analysis. In a later analysis, HLA-associated TCR beta chains were found to be more clonally expanded and to have lower generation probabilities than equally common non-associated chains. A further reported finding was that TCR beta sequences accurately predicted the HLA-A and HLA-B alleles for most subjects in the first cohort. A group of highly shared sequence variants was considered likely to be a technical artifact of the sequencing pipeline. When HLA alleles, especially DR and DQ, strongly co-occurred, TCR associations were difficult to assign to individual alleles. Specific HLA alleles were associated with roughly 17,000 TCR beta sequences at a false discovery rate of 0.05 in a later analysis. Because counts were too low, under 20 rarely observed V segments, including chromosome 9 orphons, were left out of the earlier analysis of 500 to 650 of the donors. HLA typing was unavailable for some donors at each locus, so association tests used only the typed subset. This cohort had only TCR beta chains sequenced, and the lack of alpha or paired-chain data limited which features could be detected. Three of the identified cytomegalovirus-associated TCR beta chains were confirmed in vitro to be specific for cytomegalovirus antigens. The authors suggested that the approach could potentially be generalized to other disease states and immunological phenotypes. The classifier was reported to diagnose cytomegalovirus status with high specificity and sensitivity in both the original cohort and the validation cohort. In the study, about 150 TCR beta chains were listed as associated with cytomegalovirus. V-gene and J-gene trimming of TCR beta chains was associated with a missense DCLRE1C variant in a later genetic analysis, and the association was replicated in an independent cohort. Because the 87-base-pair reads could not distinguish some IMGT-functional V segments, including TRBV6-2 and TRBV6-3, those segments were excluded. Linkage disequilibrium might explain the correlated functional status among segregating V segments, but an unknown experimental factor could not be excluded. While some public TCRs were present in many individuals, most TCR sequences turned up only very rarely across donors. Roughly uniform sequencing depth across donors was assumed in presence/absence analyses, although this assumption may not hold.

The cohort consisted of 666 healthy bone marrow donors. At the time of sampling, all cohort members were nominally healthy, though unrecorded immune exposures were likely present. The donor was CMV seropositive and belonged to the group of more than 250 seropositive cohort members. A peripheral blood sample was collected from each donor, and TCR beta sequencing was performed on peripheral blood mononuclear cells. The Qiagen DNeasy Blood Extraction Kit was used to extract genomic DNA from the blood cell samples. The junction shows trimming of 2 bases on V and 5 bases on J, and the gene matches do not reach 12 bases of it. CDR1 is given as PRHDT and CDR2 as FYEKMQ, both from the germline V gene (reference sequence). The CDR3 sequence holds 19 residues, the cysteine and phenylalanine included. The DNA shown is the 57-base CDR3, in frame from base 1. This clone was found a few times. What this receptor recognizes is not known. Per-nucleotide qualities are absent, and no much larger clonotype sits a single base away.

The library was obtained by the immunoSEQ multiplex PCR assay. A mixture of 60 forward primers for TCR Vbeta segments and 13 reverse primers for TCR Jbeta segments was used in the multiplex PCR. The CDR3 region of rearranged TCR beta genes was amplified from genomic DNA with a multiplex PCR assay. Amplified TCR beta libraries were sequenced as 87-base-pair reads on the Illumina HiSeq System. As for the authors' bioinformatics: A later analysis counted about 80 million unique TCR beta chains across the 666 repertoires, and roughly 9.9 million of these chains were shared by at least two donors. To remove PCR and sequencing errors, raw reads were error-corrected and collapsed into unique sequences using a nearest-neighbor algorithm that merged closely related sequences. Alignment of CDR3 sequences to IMGT reference sequences was used to assign V, D and J gene segments. For a sequence to be retained, at least a six-nucleotide match to both a V gene segment and a J gene segment was required. A rearrangement counted as productive if the CDR3 had no stop codons and remained in frame with V and J, and every other rearrangement counted as non-productive. CDR3 was defined according to IMGT convention as the region running from the second conserved V-encoded cysteine to the conserved J-encoded phenylalanine. The earlier analysis of 500 to 750 of the donors excluded any sequence lacking an unambiguous match to a single V gene segment. An earlier analysis of some 610 of the donors called V segments functional above 56.7% productive rearrangements and segregating when the between-donor standard deviation exceeded 5%. To diagnose cytomegalovirus status from the catalog of TCR beta chain sequences, a statistical classification framework was built. In a later analysis, TCR nucleotide sequences were compared against IMGT/GENE-DB human TR gene sequences so that V and J genes could be assigned. The TCRdist pipeline was used in a later analysis to assign CDR3 sequences and most-parsimonious VDJ recombination scenarios. A later analysis defined each TCR beta chain by its CDR3 amino acid sequence plus V-gene family, and excluded reads lacking a unique V-gene family. To address suspected cross-contamination and a sequencing artifact, a later analysis removed over 500 highly shared, low-generation-probability nucleotide sequences. A later analysis calculated a clonal expansion index for each public chain from normalized within-repertoire ranks of inferred template counts. Generation probabilities in a later analysis came from a VDJ recombination model fitted to out-of-frame rearrangements, and those results were checked against IGoR. In a later analysis, TCR-TCR, TCR-HLA and TCR-CMV co-occurrence was scored with hypergeometric tests, and a repertoire-size bias correction was applied to TCR pairs. In a later analysis, false discovery rates were estimated by permuting HLA or CMV assignments 20 times. In a later analysis, co-occurring TCRs were grouped using DBSCAN, and TCRdist sequence similarity was added for clustering within HLA-allele-positive subsets. Repertoires with fewer than 30,000 or more than 120,000 public chains were left out of co-occurrence clustering, as were five repertoires with anomalous nucleotide sharing. TCRdb re-hosts the immuneACCESS table, in-frame sequences only. Its copies lack some clones; in the studies checked, an unresolved V gene accounts for under half of them, and the cause for the rest is not known. For V, J and clone size, that table is used; D and trimming come from the DNA. The sample table lists 90,000 to 110,000 clones, roughly 13% of them with a count of one. 16% of the sample is in the top ten clones.

The specimen sequenced was PBMCs. The receptor was derived from a man aged 40-55 years in good health and CMV-seropositive. The receptor chain draws on TRBV13 and TRBJ2-2; 12 central bases correspond to TRBD2. The CDR3 corresponds to CASSLWRPLAGGYTGELFF. The sequence in DNA is TGTGCCAGCAGCTTATGGAGGCCACTAGCGGGAGGTTATACCGGGGAGCTGTTTTTT.